This T cell receptor (beta chain) was retrieved from a study of monozygotic twins with cystic fibrosis. As concerns this clone: Its antigen remains unknown.

Only in-frame clones appear in the TCRdb table, and some are missing; sequencing was by immunoSEQ multiplex PCR. Seen here are 30,000 to 45,000 clones, under 90% observed once, and the top ten hold under 2%. The CDR3 contains 11 residues. With 6 bases removed from V and 4 bases from J, the gap between germline ends came to 7 bases. Germline CDR1 is DFQATT and CDR2 is SNEGSKA (reference sequence). Study-level findings and limits: Median Simpson clonality of approximately 0.01 suggested naive T cells predominated.

This sequence joins TRBV20-1 and TRBJ2-1; the D is unclear. The sample taken for sequencing was blood. The source is a girl aged 2 to 9 with cystic fibrosis. CDR3 region: CSAKQYNEQFF. CDR3 in DNA: TGCAGTGCCAAACAATACAATGAGCAGTTCTTC.